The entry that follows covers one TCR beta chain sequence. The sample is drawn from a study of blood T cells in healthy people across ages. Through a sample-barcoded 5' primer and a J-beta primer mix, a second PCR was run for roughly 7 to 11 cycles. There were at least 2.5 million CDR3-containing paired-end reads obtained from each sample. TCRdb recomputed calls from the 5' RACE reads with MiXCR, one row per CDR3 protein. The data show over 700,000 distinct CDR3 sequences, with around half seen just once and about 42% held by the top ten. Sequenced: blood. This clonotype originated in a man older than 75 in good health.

CDR3 sequence: CSARDGQGGNSPLHF. For the CDR3, the DNA is TGCAGTGCTAGAGATGGACAGGGAGGAAATTCACCCCTCCACTTT. The rearrangement links TRBV20-1 to TRBJ1-6; 8 bases are shared with TRBD1. V was pared by 0 bases and J by 7 bases, with 5 bases of the junction left unmatched. Germline V CDR1 and CDR2: DFQATT, SNEGSKA (reference sequence). CDR3 size: 15 residues.